This T cell receptor beta chain originates from a study of post-analysis software for immune sequencing data. Findings of the study overall: Relative to controls, patients had a few TRBV segments at higher frequency, with TRBV5-6, TRBV5-1 and TRBV20-1 among these.

V lost 7 bases and J lost 1, with 22 bases in between. Germline-derived CDR1 and CDR2 are SGHTA and FQGNSA. The CDR3 loop spans 17 amino acids. Remarks on this clonotype: The antigen is not known.

Built from TCR beta cDNA, the libraries had unique molecular identifiers in them. MiXCR, applied by TCRdb to the PCR reads, yields one record per CDR3 protein. The table records 750,000 to 950,000 distinct CDR3 sequences, around 42% of them present only once. This sequence joins TRBV7-2 and TRBJ1-1, with D perhaps matching TRBD1 (5 bases). Sequenced: blood. This TCR derives from a girl aged 5 to 17 with multiple sclerosis. The CDR3 DNA reads TGTGCCAGCAACCGGGACGGAGTTCCGCAGTGGAACACTGAAGCTTTCTTT. Translation: CASNRDGVPQWNTEAFF.